The present entry profiles one T cell receptor beta chain with its context. This clone's antigen is unknown. Base qualities were left out, and no much larger clone turns up one base away. This record belongs to a study of shared clonotypes between healthy human individuals (TCRdb year 2020). Background for the entire study: The cohort included three men and a couple of women between 18 and 49 years of age. Each donor's leukapheresis produced roughly between roughly 0.85 and 10 billion PBMCs. To increase sequencing depth and limit assay-specific biases, different laboratories used diverse techniques to prepare libraries and sequence TCR repertoires. To estimate repertoire size and how much clonotype sharing occurs between individuals, the study deeply sequenced the blood TCR repertoires of about 5 healthy adults. For each donor, CD4 naive and CD4 memory were each run on three plates, CD8 naive on two plates, and CD8 memory on one plate.

On the study overall, not on this receptor specifically: Sampling was limited to blood, and TCR repertoires in tissue likely differ from TCR repertoires in blood. Pairwise subsampling led to the expectation that sequencing depth would affect the degree of clonotype sharing among donors. Rarefaction of sorted-subset datasets indicated incomplete sequencing despite the large sequencing depth. Naive subsets generally had larger estimated clonotype richness than memory subsets. Clonotypes shared by all four sorted-subset donors showed higher generation probabilities than non-shared clonotypes. Because the study included only a small number of donors, the genetic and exposure-history diversity represented was limited. Sharing across several donors was observed for around 4.8% of naive CD4, about 3.2% of naive CD8, around 2.5% of memory CD4, and less than 0.45% of memory CD8 clonotypes.

The donors were healthy, HIV-negative adults who had no recently reported acute infections or vaccinations. Every donor was a Caucasian adult living in Nashville, Tennessee, USA. CD4+ T cells were enriched by magnetic negative selection, after which naive cells were positively selected on CD45RA and the negative fraction was taken as the memory subset. After blood collection by leukapheresis, PBMCs were isolated using Ficoll-Histopaque density gradient centrifugation and then cryopreserved in the vapor phase of liquid nitrogen. Analytical flow cytometry was used to check the purity and quantity of every magnetically sorted T cell population. Genomic DNA was isolated from every sorted fraction and measured by UV absorbance on a Nanodrop 2000c. V is clipped by 2 bases and J by 0 bases, and the sequence between their germline boundaries is 5 bases long. CDR1 and CDR2 are drawn from the germline V gene (reference sequence): GTSNPN, SVGIG. Measured from the cysteine to the phenylalanine, the CDR3 is 13 residues long. The kept DNA is CDR3 alone, 39 bases in frame from the first base.

TCR CDR3 regions were amplified from genomic DNA by multiplex PCR using the deep immunoSEQ assay. For each cell subset, the extracted genomic DNA was distributed evenly across all wells of several immunoSEQ 96-well plates, and each plate served as one replicate. For sorted subsets, each replicate PCR was loaded with 200 to 250 ng genomic DNA, equivalent to about 30,000 T cell genomes. Purified libraries were quantified with a Qubit 3.0 fluorometer, sized on a Bioanalyzer 2100, and re-quantified with the KAPA Library Quantification kit. A separate single-read 150-cycle Illumina NextSeq 550 flow cell was used to sequence each immunoSEQ 96-well plate. In the authors' own workflow: The immunoSEQ output contained only junctional sequences without quality scores, so filtering could not match that applied to full-length reads. To assign V/J genes and CDR3, sequences were annotated against IMGT germline references using PyIR, a Python wrapper for IgBLAST v1.9. Any read was removed if the V/J assignment was weak (E-value above 1e-6), the CDR3 was missing, or the read contained stop codons, out-of-frame junctions, or ambiguous translated residues. V3J clonotypes were defined as sequences sharing the same inferred V gene, J gene, and CDR3 amino acid sequence. To compute the percentage overlap between repertoires, the number of shared unique clonotypes was divided by the size of the smaller repertoire. Repertoire richness was assessed with RTK rarefaction, the Chao1 estimator, and Recon v2.1 estimates of unobserved clonotypes. Generation probabilities were computed with OLGA for all TCRbeta clonotypes obtained by the gDNA method from a handful of donors. TCRdb took this table from immuneACCESS and kept in-frame rearrangements with V and J called. Such tables lack part of the clones; where checked against another copy, unresolved V genes explain under half of the gap, and the rest is unexplained. V and J calls and clone size are copied from that table; D and trimming were computed from the DNA. This sample comprises fewer than 2.5 million clones, 93% of them detected only once. Together, the top ten hold 0.36% of the sample.

The material sequenced was naive CD4+ T cells from PBMCs. The intended sense of this specimen's cell subset or site label: CD45RA+ positively selected. The V and J genes are TRBV30 and TRBJ1-3, with no reliable assignment of the D segment. The receptor was isolated from a man younger than 35 in good health. Some clones in this sample may be carry-over from other donors' samples. The CDR3 here reads CAWSIISGNTIYF. The bases read TGTGCCTGGAGTATAATCTCTGGAAACACCATATATTTT.